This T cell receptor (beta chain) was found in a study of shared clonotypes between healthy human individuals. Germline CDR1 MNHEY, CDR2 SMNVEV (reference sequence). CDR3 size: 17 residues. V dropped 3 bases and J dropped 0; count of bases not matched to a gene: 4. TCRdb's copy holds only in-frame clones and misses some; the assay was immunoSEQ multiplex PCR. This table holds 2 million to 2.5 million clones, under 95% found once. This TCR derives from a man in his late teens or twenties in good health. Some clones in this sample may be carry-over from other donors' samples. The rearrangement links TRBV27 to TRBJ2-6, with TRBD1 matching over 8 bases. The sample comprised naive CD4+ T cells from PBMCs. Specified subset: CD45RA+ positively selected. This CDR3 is CASSFDRGYSGANVLTF. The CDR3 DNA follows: TGTGCCAGCAGTTTCGACAGGGGATACTCTGGGGCCAACGTCCTGACTTTC.